This T cell receptor (beta chain) was found in a study of a mutant IDH1 vaccine in newly diagnosed glioma. For the study at large: Earlier care involved radiotherapy, temozolomide, or both, and the majority received both.

The table lists this clone with a few counts. Its target is unknown. V lost 5 bases and J 1 base, leaving 14 bases between the germline ends. The CDR3 runs to 16 residues. Germline lookup yields CDR1 SGHDN and CDR2 FVKESK. Profiled with immunoSEQ multiplex PCR; TCRdb holds only in-frame clones, not every one. The sample holds fewer than 55,000 clones, 65% seen once. Time point noted: week 47, end of study. Topical imiquimod was applied with each vaccine dose, which held 300 ug of mutant IDH1 20-mer peptide. Eight vaccinations reached patients in weeks 1, 3, 5, 7, 11, 15, 19 and 23. The donors' diagnosis was new WHO grade 3 or 4 astrocytoma that was IDH1-mutant and ATRX-lost.

Sequenced material: peripheral blood mononuclear cells (PBMCs), taken from a glioma patient whose treatment included an IDH1 peptide vaccine. The chain is built from TRBV14 and TRBJ2-2, with D perhaps matching TRBD1 (6 bases). The receptor was derived from a man aged 35 to 55 with glioma. Some clones in this sample may be carry-over from other donors' samples. Here the CDR3 DNA reads TGTGCCAGCAGCATACAGGGTTATTGGAACACCGGGGAGCTGTTTTTT. Amino acids: CASSIQGYWNTGELFF.